This entry features one T cell receptor beta chain sequence. Its antigen is not known. These data are taken from a study of T cell repertoires in cytomegalovirus infection. Points from the study as a whole: HLA-C-restricted CMV clonotypes gave the most frequent clonotype in two of eight donors.

The germline V gene encodes CDR1 DFQATT and CDR2 SNEGSKA (reference sequence). The J segment lost 0 bases and the V segment lost 6 bases, leaving 2 bases of the junction unmatched. The CDR3 covers 12 residues. TCRdb called the reads again in MiXCR, with one record for every CDR3 protein. The sample carries about 320,000 distinct CDR3 sequences, around 9.5% recorded once. The chain joins TRBV20-1 to TRBJ2-7, with 7 bases aligning to TRBD1. The clonotype was recovered from a human donor in good health (CMV status not recorded). Some clones in this sample may be carry-over from other donors' samples. The specimen was PBMCs. For the CDR3, the DNA is TGCAGTGCGACAGGGAGCTCCTACGAGCAGTACTTC. Translation: CSATGSSYEQYF.